The 9 T cell receptor beta chains listed next were all sequenced from one sample in a study of technical replicates of blood from a handful of donors (dated by TCRdb to 2016 to 2017). The library was made by the immunoSEQ multiplex PCR assay. TCRdb holds this immuneACCESS table with in-frame rearrangements only. Some clones are missing; in checked studies, unresolved V genes explain under half, and the rest has no known cause. The sample has about 56,000 clones on record, 80% to 95% of them singletons. The ten biggest clones cover about 4.5% of the sample. The source material was PBMCs. The source of these receptors is a human donor in good health. Some clones in this sample may be carry-over from other donors' samples.

This clone appeared once. The chain has TRBV4-3 and TRBJ2-7; 7 nucleotides align to TRBD2. With 1 base clipped from V and 2 bases from J, the junction kept 5 bases outside the gene matches. Germline CDR1 LGHNA, CDR2 YSLEER. The CDR3 runs to 15 residues. CDR3 nucleotides: TGCGCCAGCAGCCAAGCGGGAGGTCAGCCCTACGAGCAGTACTTC. This gives the protein CASSQAGGQPYEQYF.

Only a few counts were recorded for this clone. This chain uses TRBV2 with TRBJ2-7; 9 nucleotides align to TRBD1. Per the germline V gene, CDR1 is SNHLY and CDR2 is FYNNEI. V lost 5 bases, J lost 3 bases, and 5 bases stayed unmatched. The CDR3 has 14 residues. The CDR3: CASSPRTGVYEQYF. In DNA form, the CDR3 reads TGTGCCAGCAGTCCACGGACAGGGGTCTACGAGCAGTACTTC.

The V call is TRBV29-1, the J call TRBJ2-3; a weak D match, TRBD2 (6 bases). This CDR3 region has 13 residues. Germline CDR1 SQVTM, CDR2 ANQGSEA. Trimming cost V 5 bases and J 1 base, with 10 bases left between them. CDR3 in DNA: TGCAGCGTTACTCCGGGGGGCACAGATACGCAGTATTTT. Its translation: CSVTPGGTDTQYF.

This chain joins TRBV19 and TRBJ1-5, with 11 positions matching TRBD1. The germline CDR1 and CDR2 sequences are LNHDA and SQIVND (reference sequence). The J segment lost 1 base and the V segment lost 5 bases, leaving 7 bases of the junction unmatched. The CDR3 consists of 17 residues. The CDR3 region is CASSSRTGGLSNQPQHF. In DNA form, the CDR3 reads TGTGCCAGTAGTTCTCGGACAGGGGGCTTGAGCAATCAGCCCCAGCATTTT.

The genes are TRBV5-4 and TRBJ2-1, with TRBD2 matching 10 bases. In germline, CDR1 is SGHNT, CDR2 YYREEE (reference sequence). This CDR3 has 16 residues. V shed 4 bases, J shed 6 bases, and the junction held 10 bases outside the gene matches. For the CDR3, the DNA is TGTGCCAGCAGCCGCTCCTCTAGCGGGGGTTTCAATGAGCAGTTCTTC. It is translated as CASSRSSSGGFNEQFF.

V gene TRBV5-1 combines with J gene TRBJ2-6; possible D gene TRBD1, 6 bases. Germline CDR1 is SGHRS and CDR2 is YFSETQ. With 4 bases removed from V and 0 bases from J, the gap between germline ends came to 11 bases. The CDR3 has 16 amino acids. The chain's CDR3 is CASSIGQSSGANVLTF. In DNA form, the CDR3 reads TGCGCCAGCAGCATCGGACAGAGCTCTGGGGCCAACGTCCTGACTTTC.

The J gene is TRBJ2-2, the V gene TRBV7-3; no clear D. Looked up from germline, CDR1 is SGHTA and CDR2 is FQGTGA. The germline V and J ends were trimmed by 3 bases and 1 base, with 6 bases remaining between them. CDR3 length: 14 residues. Written as DNA, the CDR3 is TGTGCCAGCAGCTTCAACAGGAACACCGGGGAGCTGTTTTTT. Translated: CASSFNRNTGELFF.

A single count supports this clone. The genes are TRBV5-1 and TRBJ2-7; the match to TRBD2 covers 11 bases. Losses at the gene ends were 5 bases for V and 3 bases for J; bases not matched to a gene: 7. The CDR3 is made up of 15 amino acids. CDR1 SGHRS and CDR2 YFSETQ come from the germline V gene. CDR3 amino acids: CASREETSGSYEQYF. The DNA of the CDR3 is TGCGCCAGCAGGGAAGAAACTAGCGGGAGCTACGAGCAGTACTTC. The full variable domain, rest sourced from reference TRBV5-1 and TRBJ2-7, is KAGVTQTPRYLIKTRGQQVTLSCSPISGHRSVSWYQQTPGQGLQFLFEYFSETQRNKGNFPGRFSGRQFSNSRSEMNVSTLELGDSALYLCASREETSGSYEQYFGPGTRLTVT.

The genes are TRBV27 and TRBJ1-2; D is unresolved. CDR3 length: 15 residues. Trimming removed 3 bases at V and 4 bases at J, with 15 bases between. Germline CDR1 MNHEY, CDR2 SMNVEV (reference sequence). The CDR3 sequence: CASSLGAVPSYGYTF. The DNA of the CDR3 is TGTGCCAGCAGTTTGGGAGCCGTCCCGAGCTATGGCTACACCTTC.